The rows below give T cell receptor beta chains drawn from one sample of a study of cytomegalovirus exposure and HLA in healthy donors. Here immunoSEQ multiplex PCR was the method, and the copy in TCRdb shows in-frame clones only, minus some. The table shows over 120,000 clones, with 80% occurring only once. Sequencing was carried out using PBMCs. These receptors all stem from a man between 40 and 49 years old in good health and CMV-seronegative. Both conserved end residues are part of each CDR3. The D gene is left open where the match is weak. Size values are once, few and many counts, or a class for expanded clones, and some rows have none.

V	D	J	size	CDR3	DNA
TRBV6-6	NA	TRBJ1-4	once	CASSYSGQNEKLFF	TGTGCCAGCAGTTATTCAGGGCAGAATGAAAAACTGTTTTTT
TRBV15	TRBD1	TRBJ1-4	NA	CATSRGGTGGEKLFF	TGTGCCACCAGCAGAGGAGGAACAGGGGGCGAAAAACTGTTTTTT
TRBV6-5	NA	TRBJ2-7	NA	CASSYLQGYEQYF	TGTGCCAGCAGTTACTTACAGGGTTACGAGCAGTACTTC
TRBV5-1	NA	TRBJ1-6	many	CASSPSSYNSPLHF	TGCGCCAGCAGCCCGAGCTCCTATAATTCACCCCTCCACTTT
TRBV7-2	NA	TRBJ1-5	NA	CASSLGPPGEFNQPQHF	TGTGCCAGCAGCTTAGGGCCCCCTGGAGAGTTCAATCAGCCCCAGCATTTT
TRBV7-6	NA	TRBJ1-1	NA	CASSLGGALTEAFF	TGTGCCAGCAGCCTAGGCGGGGCCCTCACTGAAGCTTTCTTT
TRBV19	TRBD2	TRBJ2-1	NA	CASSSTSGGPYNEQFF	TGTGCCAGTAGTTCGACTAGCGGGGGGCCCTACAATGAGCAGTTCTTC
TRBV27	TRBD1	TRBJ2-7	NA	CASSPSDRDEQYF	TGTGCCAGCAGTCCATCCGACAGGGATGAGCAGTACTTC
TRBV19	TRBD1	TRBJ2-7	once	CASSRPTGAYDEQYF	TGTGCCAGTAGTAGACCAACAGGGGCCTACGACGAGCAGTACTTC
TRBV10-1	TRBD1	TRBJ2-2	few	CASSERDSSGELFF	TGCGCCAGCAGTGAACGGGACAGTTCCGGGGAGCTGTTTTTT
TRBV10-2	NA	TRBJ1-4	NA	CASSRQGRVKEKLFF	TGCGCCAGCAGTCGGCAGGGAAGGGTAAAGGAAAAACTGTTTTTT
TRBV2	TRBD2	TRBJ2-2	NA	CASWGGETGELFF	TGTGCCAGCTGGGGGGGGGAAACCGGGGAGCTGTTTTTT
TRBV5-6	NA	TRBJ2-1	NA	CASSPRGPTAGLDEQFF	TGTGCCAGCAGCCCCCGCGGCCCAACGGCAGGGTTGGATGAGCAGTTCTTC
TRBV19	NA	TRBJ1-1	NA	CASSMTGNTEAFF	TGTGCCAGTAGTATGACAGGGAACACTGAAGCTTTCTTT
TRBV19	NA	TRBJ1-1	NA	CASRPRNTEAFF	TGTGCCAGTAGACCGCGTAACACTGAAGCTTTCTTT
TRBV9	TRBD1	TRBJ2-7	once	CASSVEDRGYEQYF	TGTGCCAGCAGCGTAGAAGACAGGGGATACGAGCAGTACTTC
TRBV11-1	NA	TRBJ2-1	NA	CASSFWGQGNEQFF	TGTGCCAGCAGCTTCTGGGGGCAGGGGAATGAGCAGTTCTTC
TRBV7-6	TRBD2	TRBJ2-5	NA	CASKERGGQRTQYF	TGTGCCAGCAAAGAGCGGGGGGGTCAAAGGACCCAGTACTTC
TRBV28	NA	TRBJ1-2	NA	CASTLRTDSYGYTF	TGTGCCAGCACCCTTCGGACAGATAGCTATGGCTACACCTTC
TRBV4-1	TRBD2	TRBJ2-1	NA	CASSFPGTSGSNEQFF	TGCGCCAGCAGCTTCCCCGGGACTAGCGGGTCTAATGAGCAGTTCTTC
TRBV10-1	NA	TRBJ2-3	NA	CASRATASTDTQYF	TGCGCCAGCAGAGCGACGGCTAGCACAGATACGCAGTATTTT
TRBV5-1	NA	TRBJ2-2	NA	CASRKGQTNTGELFF	TGCGCCAGCAGAAAAGGACAGACTAACACCGGGGAGCTGTTTTTT
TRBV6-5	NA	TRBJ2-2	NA	CASRSAGNTGELFF	TGTGCCAGCAGATCGGCGGGGAACACCGGGGAGCTGTTTTTT
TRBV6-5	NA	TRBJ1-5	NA	CASSGTHSNQPQHF	TGTGCCAGCAGTGGGACACATAGCAATCAGCCCCAGCATTTT
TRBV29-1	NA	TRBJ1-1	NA	CSVGGQTNTEAFF	TGCAGCGTGGGGGGGCAGACGAACACTGAAGCTTTCTTT